This T cell receptor beta chain appears in the sequencing data of a study of PD-1 blockade in classical Hodgkin lymphoma. About the study: Patients got intravenous nivolumab 3 mg/kg every 2 weeks.

TCRdb's table, derived via immunoSEQ multiplex PCR, lists solely in-frame clones and lacks some. The sample has approximately 25,000 clones, 65% to 80% seen once; the top ten hold around 2.3%. Study findings and constraints: The drivers behind the repertoire differences, possibly disease activity or prior therapy, remain undefined. Exclusion removed patients who began nivolumab under 1 year after ASCT.

Points on this clone: The antigen is undetermined.

Every patient relapsed after autologous stem cell transplantation, and brentuximab vedotin exposure varied. From thawed PBMCs, CD4+ T cells were purified using magnetic negative selection. Best outcomes ranged across complete response, partial response and progressive disease. The input for sequencing was CD4+ T cells from blood, taken at baseline. The receptor was isolated from a human donor with classical Hodgkin lymphoma.

CDR3 residues: CASGGGYEQYF. The CDR3 region has the DNA TGTGCCAGTGGCGGGGGCTACGAGCAGTACTTC. This sequence joins TRBV19 and TRBJ2-7; 7 bases align to TRBD2. Germline assignment: CDR1 LNHDA and CDR2 SQIVND (reference sequence). The CDR3 has 11 amino acids. With 8 bases clipped from V and 3 bases from J, the junction kept 1 base outside the gene matches.